The clone carrying this TCR beta chain was counted only a few times. MiXCR was run by TCRdb on the RT-PCR reads, yielding one entry per CDR3 protein. Of 550,000 to 750,000 distinct CDR3 sequences in the sample, 13% to 15% were seen once. The germline CDR1 and CDR2 sequences are MNHNS and SASEGT. This CDR3 has 17 residues. Deletions cut 10 bases from V and 0 bases from J, with 22 bases between. The sample taken for sequencing was memory CD4+ T cells from blood. The clonotype originates from a female donor in good health, serving as a healthy control. The V call is TRBV6-1, the J call TRBJ1-5, with D possibly being TRBD1 (5 bases). The DNA of the CDR3 is TGTGCCATCGTGGGGGGGACTGGTCCGTATAGCAATCAGCCCCAGCATTTT. Translated: CAIVGGTGPYSNQPQHF.